The 22 T cell receptor beta chains below all came from one sample that was sequenced in a study of T cells expressing NK-cell markers. No DNA is given; TCRdb re-called the 5' RACE reads and lists each CDR3 protein once. Listed are under 500,000 distinct CDR3 sequences; 7.3% falls within the top ten. The sequencing input was blood T cells: a sorted CD56 or NKG2C T cell subset, CD4+ or CD8+ T cells, or bulk PBMC T cells (not recorded which). The source of these receptors is a woman aged 18-70 years in good health.

Here the CDR3 reads CASSFAVGDTQYF. This chain links TRBV12-3 or TRBV12-4 with TRBJ2-3. This CDR3 has 13 amino acids.

The CDR3 sequence is CSARGGLAGYNEQFF. The chain uses TRBV20-1 and TRBJ2-1; TCRdb picks TRBD2, but there is no DNA to check that call. The length of the CDR3 is 15 residues. CDR1 is DFQATT, CDR2 SNEGSKA, per germline (reference sequence).

This chain links TRBV5-5 with TRBJ2-1; without DNA, the TCRdb call of TRBD2 cannot be checked. In germline, CDR1 is SGHKS, CDR2 YYEKEE (reference sequence). CDR3 length: 13 residues. The CDR3 loop reads CASSRLGSGEQFF.

The V gene is TRBV4-1, the J gene TRBJ2-1; TCRdb names TRBD2, which stays unverified in the absence of DNA. The CDR3 has 17 amino acids. CDR1 and CDR2 from the germline V gene are MGHRA and YSYEKL. The CDR3: CASSQGRARSSYNEQFF.

The genes are TRBV5-1 and TRBJ1-5; no DNA is available, so the TRBD1 call from TCRdb remains unchecked. The CDR3 covers 13 residues. Germline-derived CDR1 and CDR2 are SGHRS and YFSETQ. This chain's CDR3 is CASSSGTGEPQHF.

The chain employs TRBV19 and TRBJ2-5; the TCRdb call, TRBD1, lacks DNA for checking. The CDR3 is 15 amino acids. Germline CDR1 and CDR2: LNHDA and SQIVND (reference sequence). CDR3 sequence: CASSVGDRTQETQYF.

The chain employs TRBV9 and TRBJ2-2; TCRdb designates TRBD2, a call that cannot be tested without DNA. The CDR3 is 14 residues long. CDR1 and CDR2 from the germline V gene are SGDLS and YYNGEE. CDR3 in amino acids: CASSGTSGGRELFF.

V and J are TRBV3-1 and TRBJ1-5; TCRdb lists TRBD1, though no DNA is available to test this call. Germline V gene data show CDR1 as LGHDT and CDR2 as YNNKEL (reference sequence). This CDR3 spans 15 amino acids. The CDR3 sequence: CASSQGGPREKPQHF.

The rearrangement joins TRBV29-1 to TRBJ1-2; lacking DNA, the TRBD1 call made by TCRdb goes unchecked. Per germline, CDR1 SQVTM and CDR2 ANQGSEA. This CDR3 region has 13 residues. CDR3 protein: CSVEGQSLRVITF.

V gene TRBV28 combines with J gene TRBJ2-2; TCRdb gives TRBD2 as the D gene, but with no DNA this cannot be confirmed. The CDR3 sequence is 17 residues long. Germline CDR1 MDHEN, CDR2 SYDVKM. Here the CDR3 reads CASSFSTSGGAAGELFF.

V gene TRBV27 combines with J gene TRBJ2-1; TCRdb proposes TRBD2, but this gene call is untestable without DNA. Germline CDR1 and CDR2: MNHEY and SMNVEV (reference sequence). The CDR3 is 14 amino acids. CDR3 sequence reads: CASSIRLGRDEQFF.

The V call is TRBV29-1, the J call TRBJ2-3; the TCRdb D gene call, TRBD1, has no DNA to confirm it. The CDR3 extends over 17 amino acids. Germline V gene data show CDR1 as SQVTM and CDR2 as ANQGSEA. The CDR3 sequence: CSVDQGAESEITDTQYF.

The genes are TRBV7-2 and TRBJ2-7. Per the germline V gene, CDR1 is SGHTA and CDR2 is FQGNSA. The CDR3 covers 16 residues. The CDR3 sequence is CASSLGRWESRNEQYF.

CDR3 loop: CASSSRPGLWQETQYF. The chain links TRBV7-2 to TRBJ2-5; the D call of TRBD2 rests on TCRdb alone, since no DNA is present to check it. The V gene's germline CDR1 is SGHTA and CDR2 FQGNSA. The CDR3 has 16 amino acids.

The genes are TRBV5-1 and TRBJ2-2. This CDR3 has 13 residues. In germline, CDR1 is SGHRS, CDR2 YFSETQ. CDR3 loop: CASSLGAAGELFF.

The chain uses TRBV25-1 and TRBJ2-2. Germline CDR1 MGHDK, CDR2 SYGVNS. The CDR3 is made up of 13 amino acids. CDR3 loop: CASSGPVRGELFF. The variable domain in full, completed from reference TRBV25-1 and TRBJ2-2, reads EADIYQTPRYLVIGTGKKITLECSQTMGHDKMYWYQQDPGMELHLIHYSYGVNSTEKGDLSSESTVSRIRTEHFPLTLESARPSHTSQYLCASSGPVRGELFFGEGSRLTVL.

This chain uses TRBV20-1 with TRBJ2-1; TCRdb selects TRBD2, and the lack of DNA leaves this call unchecked. This CDR3 contains 14 residues. CDR1 is DFQATT and CDR2 is SNEGSKA in the germline V gene (reference sequence). This CDR3 reads CSAHRAGDYNEQFF.

The gene calls are TRBV5-1 and TRBJ2-2; the D call from TCRdb, TRBD2, cannot be confirmed without DNA. CDR1 is SGHRS and CDR2 is YFSETQ in the germline V gene. The CDR3 contains 16 residues. This CDR3 reads CASSQAGTINTGELFF.

V is TRBV25-1 and J is TRBJ1-2; TCRdb's D call, TRBD1, is unchecked because there is no DNA. Germline V gene sequence: CDR1 MGHDK, CDR2 SYGVNS. The CDR3 is 14 amino acids. CDR3 residues: CASQRTGGVLGYTF.

The rearrangement links TRBV20-1 to TRBJ2-5; TCRdb lists TRBD2, though no DNA is available to test this call. This CDR3 contains 20 residues. Looked up from germline, CDR1 is DFQATT and CDR2 is SNEGSKA (reference sequence). The CDR3 here is CSARAESPSGIHFPQETQYF.

V and J are TRBV12-3 or TRBV12-4 and TRBJ1-2. CDR3 size: 15 residues. The CDR3 here is CASSLGRAPHDGYTF.

CDR3 region: CASSRQGKDTIYF. The chain uses TRBV9 and TRBJ1-3; TCRdb returns TRBD1, unconfirmable since there is no DNA. Germline V gene lookup returns CDR1 SGDLS and CDR2 YYNGEE. CDR3 length: 13 amino acids.